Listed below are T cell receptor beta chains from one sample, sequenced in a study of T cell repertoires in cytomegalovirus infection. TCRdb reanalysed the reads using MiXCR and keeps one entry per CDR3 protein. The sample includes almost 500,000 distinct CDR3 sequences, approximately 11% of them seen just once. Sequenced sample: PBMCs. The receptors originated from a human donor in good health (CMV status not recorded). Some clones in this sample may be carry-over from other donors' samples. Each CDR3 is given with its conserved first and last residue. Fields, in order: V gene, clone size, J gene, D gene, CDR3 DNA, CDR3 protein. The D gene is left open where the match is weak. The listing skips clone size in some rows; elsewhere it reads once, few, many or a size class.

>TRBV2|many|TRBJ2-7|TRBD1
TGTGCCAGCAGGTTGGGGACAGCCAGATCCTACGAGCAGTACTTC
CASRLGTARSYEQYF
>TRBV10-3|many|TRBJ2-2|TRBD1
TGTGCCATCAGTGAGTCGGCAGGGGGGAACACCGGGGAGCTGTTTTTT
CAISESAGGNTGELFF
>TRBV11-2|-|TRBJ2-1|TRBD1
TGTGCCAGCAGCATCGACAGGGAGAGGATCTTC
CASSIDRERIF
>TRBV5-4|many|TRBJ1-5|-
TGTGCCAGCAGCCCAAAACGCAGGGACAAGTACTATAGCAATCAGCCCCAGCATTTT
CASSPKRRDKYYSNQPQHF
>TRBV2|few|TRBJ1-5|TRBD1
TGTGCCAGCAGTGACCTATCGACAGGGAGTAATCAGCCCCAGCATTTT
CASSDLSTGSNQPQHF
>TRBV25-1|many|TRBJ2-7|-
TGTGCCAGCCCCCCAAGCCCCTACGAGCAGTACTTC
CASPPSPYEQYF
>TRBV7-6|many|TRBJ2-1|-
TGTGCCAGCAGACCCAGGGTCTCCTACAATGAGCAGTTCTTC
CASRPRVSYNEQFF
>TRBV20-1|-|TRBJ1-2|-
TGCAGTGCTAGAGCGAGGTCGGTTGGCTACACCTTC
CSARARSVGYTF
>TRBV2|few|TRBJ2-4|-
TGTGCCAGCAGTGTTTCCGTGTTAGCCAAAAACATTCAGTACTTC
CASSVSVLAKNIQYF
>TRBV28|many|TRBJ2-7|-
TGTGCCAGCAGTCTAAATCGGGCGGACGGACTCTACGAGCAGTACTTC
CASSLNRADGLYEQYF
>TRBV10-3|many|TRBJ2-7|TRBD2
TGTGCCATCATTACCGGGACTAGCGGGTCCCCCTCCACCTACGAGCAGTACTTC
CAIITGTSGSPSTYEQYF
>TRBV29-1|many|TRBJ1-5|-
TGCAGCGTTGCACAGGGCGGTAATAATCAGCCCCAGCATTTT
CSVAQGGNNQPQHF
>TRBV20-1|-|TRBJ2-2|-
TGCACCTTACGTGGGGGCGTTCGGGGGGAGCTGTTTTTT
CTLRGGVRGELFF
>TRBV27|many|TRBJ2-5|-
TGTGCCAGCAGTTTGGGGTCGATGCCGGAGACCCAGTACTTC
CASSLGSMPETQYF
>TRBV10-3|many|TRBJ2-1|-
TGTGCCATCAGTGAGGAGGGAATTTATCTGCAGTTCTTC
CAISEEGIYLQFF
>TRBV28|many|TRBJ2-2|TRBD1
TGTGCCAGCAGTTTATTAGGGGGCTCGGTTCCCGGGGAGCTGTTTTTT
CASSLLGGSVPGELFF
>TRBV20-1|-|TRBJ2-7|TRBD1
TGCAGTGCCAACCGGCCCGGACAGGGGTCCTACGAGCAGTACTTC
CSANRPGQGSYEQYF
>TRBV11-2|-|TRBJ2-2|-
TGTGCCAGCAGCCAAGGCCCGGGTTCGCGAACCGGGGAGCTGTTTTTT
CASSQGPGSRTGELFF
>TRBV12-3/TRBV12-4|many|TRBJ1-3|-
TGTGCCAGCAGTTTATTATCTGCGTATCGGGGAAACACCATATATTTT
CASSLLSAYRGNTIYF
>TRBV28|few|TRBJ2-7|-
TGTGCCAGCAGTGAGACAGTTTACGAGCAGTACTTC
CASSETVYEQYF
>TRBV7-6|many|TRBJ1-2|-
TGTGCCAGCAGCTTAACCAAAGGGGGAGAGCATGGCTACACCTTC
CASSLTKGGEHGYTF
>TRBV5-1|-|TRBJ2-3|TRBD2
TGCGCCAGCAGCTTCGGAGCGGGGGGGCCCTCAGATACGCAGTATTTT
CASSFGAGGPSDTQYF
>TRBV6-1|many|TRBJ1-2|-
TGTGCCAGCAGTGATTTAGGGGGTGGATATGGCTACACCTTC
CASSDLGGGYGYTF
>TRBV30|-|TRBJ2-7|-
TGTGCCTGGAGTGTATCCGGGGGCGCCTACGAGCAGTACTTC
CAWSVSGGAYEQYF
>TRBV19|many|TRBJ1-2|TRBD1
TGTGCCAGTAGCTCTCCGGGACAGGGCAACTATGGCTACACCTTC
CASSSPGQGNYGYTF
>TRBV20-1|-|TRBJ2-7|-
TGCAGTGCTAGGGGCTATCTACCCTACGAGCAGTACTTC
CSARGYLPYEQYF
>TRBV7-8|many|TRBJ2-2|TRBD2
TGTGCCACCCGATCACTAGCGGGGGACACCGGGGAGCTGTTTTTT
CATRSLAGDTGELFF
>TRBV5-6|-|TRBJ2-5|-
TGTGCCAGCAGCTTGGAGGGGGCCCAGTACTTC
CASSLEGAQYF
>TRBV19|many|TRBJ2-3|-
TGTGCCAGTAGTCGGGACACCTCTAGCACAGATACGCAGTATTTT
CASSRDTSSTDTQYF
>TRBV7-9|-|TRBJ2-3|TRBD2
TGTGCCAGCAGCTTAGGGGGACTAGCAGAACGCACAGATACGCAGTATTTT
CASSLGGLAERTDTQYF
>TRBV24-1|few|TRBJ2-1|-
TGTGCCACCAGTAGGGGAGTTGGCGGGGTCCCCTACAATGAGCAGTTCTTC
CATSRGVGGVPYNEQFF
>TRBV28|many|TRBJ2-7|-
TGTGCCAGCAGTTCGATTGGCTACGAGCAGTACTTC
CASSSIGYEQYF
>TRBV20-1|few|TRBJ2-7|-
TGCAGTGCTAGCAGCAAATGGGGATTCTACGAGCAGTACTTC
CSASSKWGFYEQYF
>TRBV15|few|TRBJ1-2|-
TGTGCCACCAGCAGAGATCTATCGGGTAGCTATGGCTACACCTTC
CATSRDLSGSYGYTF
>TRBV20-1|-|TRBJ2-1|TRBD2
TGCAGTGCCGAAAGCGGGACTAGCGGGGGCTTTGAGCAGTTCTTC
CSAESGTSGGFEQFF
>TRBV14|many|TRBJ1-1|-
TGTGCCAGCAGCCAAGCCTTCAGGGTTGAAGCTTTCTTT
CASSQAFRVEAFF
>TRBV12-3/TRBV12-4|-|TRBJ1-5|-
TGTGCCAGCAGTTTAGGTCCACAGGGTAGCAATCAGCCCCAGCATTTT
CASSLGPQGSNQPQHF
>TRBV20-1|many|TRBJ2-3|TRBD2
TGCAGTGCTAGAGATGGGCGGGAGACCACAGATACGCAGTATTTT
CSARDGRETTDTQYF
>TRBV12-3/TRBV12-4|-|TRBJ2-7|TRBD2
TGTGCCAGCAGTCGGGAGGGCCCCTACGAGCAGTACTTC
CASSREGPYEQYF
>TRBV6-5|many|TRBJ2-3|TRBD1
TGTGCCAGCAGTTACGGGGGGACAGGGGTAGATACGCAGTATTTT
CASSYGGTGVDTQYF
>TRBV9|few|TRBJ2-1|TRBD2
TGTGCCAGCAGCCCGACTAGCGGGAGTCCCCATGAGCAGTTCTTC
CASSPTSGSPHEQFF
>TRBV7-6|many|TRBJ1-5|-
TGTGCCAGCAGCTCCGGACCGGGAAATAATCAGCCCCAGCATTTT
CASSSGPGNNQPQHF
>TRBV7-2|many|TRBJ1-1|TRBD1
TGTGCCAGCAGACTGACAGGGGACACTGAAGCTTTCTTT
CASRLTGDTEAFF
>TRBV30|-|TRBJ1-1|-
TGTGCCTGGAGGACAGGCAACACTGAAGCTTTCTTT
CAWRTGNTEAFF
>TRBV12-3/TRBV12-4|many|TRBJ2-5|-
TGTGCCAGCACCTCCGGCCTAGGGGGAAATCAAGAGACCCAGTACTTC
CASTSGLGGNQETQYF
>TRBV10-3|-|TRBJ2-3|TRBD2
TGTGCCATCAGTGCTGGGCGGGGGGCCACAGATACGCAGTATTTT
CAISAGRGATDTQYF